This T cell receptor (beta chain) was identified during a study of B cell selection in AIRE deficiency. Points from the study as a whole: Shared Treg sequences had shorter CDR3s, biased toward rearrangements with few non-templated insertions. Of more than 3,000 shared Treg TCRbeta sequences, under 35% were healthy-only, approximately 9.9% patient-only. Patient Tconv cells held 25% to 35% of Treg sequences shared by healthy donors.

The sorted conventional CD4 T cells were gated as CD4+CD127+. Per the germline V gene, CDR1 is KGHSH and CDR2 is LQKENI. The CDR3 consists of 15 residues. Trimming at V came to 5 bases and at J to 0 bases, leaving 6 bases not matched to a gene. In regard to this clone: What it binds is not known.

Assay: immunoSEQ multiplex PCR; the TCRdb copy retains only in-frame clones and omits some. The sample lists tens of thousands of clones, approximately 96% occurring once. The V call is TRBV18, the J call TRBJ2-7; TRBD1 matches 8 bases. Sequencing was performed on conventional CD4+ T cells sorted from PBMCs. The clonotype comes from a human donor with AIRE deficiency. CDR3 sequence reads: CASSSRGLDSYEQYF. The DNA for the CDR3 is TGTGCCAGCTCATCCAGGGGGCTCGACTCCTACGAGCAGTACTTC.